The 32 T cell receptor beta chains presented below share a single source sample, sequenced in a study of cytomegalovirus exposure and HLA in healthy donors. Primers included in the PCR were 60 Vbeta and 13 Jbeta primers. Method: immunoSEQ multiplex PCR; TCRdb's copy keeps in-frame clones and lacks some. The sample holds fewer than 250,000 clones, approximately 79% seen once. Source material: PBMCs. These TCRs come from a male donor in good health and CMV-seronegative.

V and J are TRBV7-9 and TRBJ2-5; TRBD1 aligns across 10 bases. The better agreement between TRBJ2-7 and the DNA end casts doubt on the J call. There are 14 residues in the CDR3. Looked up from germline, CDR1 is SEHNR and CDR2 is FQNEAQ (reference sequence). The CDR3 protein is CASSSTGGGYEQYF. CDR3 sequence (DNA): TGTGCCAGCAGCTCGACAGGGGGCGGGTACGAGCAGTACTTC.

The J gene is TRBJ2-1, the V gene TRBV7-7; perhaps TRBD1 as D (6 bases). Trimming left V 5 bases short and J 5 bases short, with 13 bases between. Germline CDR1 SSHAT, CDR2 FNYEAQ (reference sequence). The CDR3 spans 14 residues. The CDR3 region has the DNA TGTGCCAGCAGCCCAAACACAGGGAACAATGAGCAGTTCTTC. Translated, it gives CASSPNTGNNEQFF.

The genes are TRBV5-6 and TRBJ2-5; possible D gene TRBD2, 6 bases. Germline V gives CDR1 SGHDT, CDR2 YYEEEE. This CDR3 comprises 14 residues. V gave up 1 base and J gave up 4 bases, with 11 bases separating them. CDR3 sequence reads: CASSLTGRTETQYF. CDR3 coding DNA: TGTGCCAGCAGCTTGACGGGGAGGACAGAGACCCAGTACTTC.

This clone was counted a single time. The gene calls are TRBV11-3 and TRBJ1-1; D may be TRBD1 (6 bases). CDR1 SGHNT and CDR2 YENEEA come from the germline V gene. The CDR3 is 17 residues long. The V end lost 1 base, the J end lost 2 bases, and 17 bases lay between the germline ends. As DNA, the CDR3 is TGTGCCAGCAGCTTAGTGCGCCCCAGGGGAACCAACACTGAAGCTTTCTTT. This gives the protein CASSLVRPRGTNTEAFF.

V and J are TRBV19 and TRBJ1-1, with D unclear. The V and J ends lost 2 bases and 3 bases respectively, with 13 bases between them. The germline gives CDR1 LNHDA, CDR2 SQIVND (reference sequence). There are 15 residues in the CDR3. The CDR3 sequence is CASSIWGGGDTEAFF. CDR3 in DNA: TGTGCCAGTAGTATATGGGGAGGTGGGGACACTGAAGCTTTCTTT.

The chain combines TRBV28 with TRBJ1-2; 10 positions agree with TRBD1. Germline trimming cut 7 bases from V and 2 bases from J; bases unmatched to any gene: 7. Germline V gene sequence: CDR1 MDHEN, CDR2 SYDVKM. This CDR3 is 15 amino acids long. The CDR3 coding sequence is TGTGCCAGCAATGTGCCGGGACAGGGGAACTATGGCTACACCTTC. It encodes CASNVPGQGNYGYTF.

This clone has only a few counts. The CDR3 loop is CASSLGTTGNTIYF. CDR3 nucleotides: TGTGCCAGCAGTTTGGGGACAACTGGAAACACCATATATTTT. The chain recombines TRBV6-5 with TRBJ1-3; a weak D match, TRBD1 (6 bases). Germline assignment: CDR1 MNHEY and CDR2 SVGAGI. Trimming stripped 4 bases from V and 2 bases from J, with 9 bases between. CDR3 length: 14 amino acids.

In this sample, this clone turned up a few times. The V and J genes are TRBV9 and TRBJ2-1; 8 nucleotides align to TRBD2. The CDR3 extends over 14 amino acids. Germline CDR1 reads SGDLS; CDR2 reads YYNGEE. Trimming removed 4 bases from V and 4 bases from J; junction bases left unmatched: 4. This chain's CDR3 is CASSTVAGYNEQFF. The CDR3 bases are TGTGCCAGCAGCACGGTAGCGGGGTACAATGAGCAGTTCTTC.

The genes are TRBV7-8 and TRBJ2-1; maybe TRBD2 (5 bases). This CDR3 comprises 15 residues. With 3 bases removed from V and 2 bases from J, the gap between germline ends came to 11 bases. Germline-derived CDR1 and CDR2 are SGHVS and FQNEAQ. The CDR3 nucleotides are TGTGCCAGCAGCTTCCCGGAGGCCCCCTACAATGAGCAGTTCTTC. It codes for CASSFPEAPYNEQFF.

The chain joins TRBV7-3 to TRBJ2-7; no firm D call. The CDR3 has 12 residues. The V end was cut by 2 bases, the J end by 5 bases, with 7 bases between. Germline V gene lookup returns CDR1 SGHTA and CDR2 FQGTGA. CDR3 sequence (DNA): TGTGCCAGCAGCTTAGCGAACGACGAGCAGTACTTC. Its translation: CASSLANDEQYF.

Points on this clone: Other DNA sequences within the sample encode an identical CDR3. The rearrangement uses TRBV5-1 and TRBJ1-4, with a tentative D call TRBD1 (5 bases). The CDR3 covers 15 residues. Germline CDR1 and CDR2: SGHRS and YFSETQ. Trimming pared 1 base from V and 0 bases from J, leaving 7 bases between. The CDR3: CASSLTGSTNEKLFF. DNA of the CDR3: TGCGCCAGCAGCTTGACAGGTTCAACTAATGAAAAACTGTTTTTT.

This clone was detected a few times. This chain joins TRBV10-3 and TRBJ2-1, with 8 bases aligning to TRBD2. Germline assignment: CDR1 ENHRY and CDR2 SYGVKD. The CDR3 is 14 residues long. V gave up 8 bases and J gave up 4 bases; unmatched junction bases: 7. CDR3 in amino acids: CAIGTRDQYNEQFF. The CDR3, as DNA: TGTGCCATCGGGACTAGAGATCAGTACAATGAGCAGTTCTTC.

V and J are TRBV6-5 and TRBJ1-4; D call uncertain. The length of the CDR3 is 13 residues. Trimming took off 6 bases at V and 6 bases at J, with 11 bases between the two ends. Germline CDR1 reads MNHEY; CDR2 reads SVGAGI. CDR3 bases: TGTGCCAGCAGGAGGTTGGCTGATGAAAAACTGTTTTTT. Translating it yields CASRRLADEKLFF.

The rearrangement links TRBV19 to TRBJ2-1; D is perhaps TRBD2 (5 bases). The V end lost 8 bases, the J end lost 0 bases, and 20 bases lay between the germline ends. The germline CDR1 and CDR2 sequences are LNHDA and SQIVND (reference sequence). This CDR3 spans 17 amino acids. CDR3 region: CASRQRGAVGSYNEQFF. CDR3 bases: TGTGCCAGTCGCCAACGGGGTGCGGTGGGCTCCTACAATGAGCAGTTCTTC.

The chain has TRBV5-4 and TRBJ1-4; D remains unclear. The CDR3 has 15 amino acids. Trimming took off 3 bases at V and 0 bases at J, with 9 bases between the two ends. Germline lookup yields CDR1 SGHNT and CDR2 YYREEE (reference sequence). The DNA for the CDR3 is TGTGCCAGCAGCTCAGTAAGTGCAACTAATGAAAAACTGTTTTTT. Its translation is CASSSVSATNEKLFF. Full variable domain (outside the CDR3, taken from reference TRBV5-4 and TRBJ1-4): ETGVTQSPTHLIKTRGQQVTLRCSSQSGHNTVSWYQQALGQGPQFIFQYYREEENGRGNFPPRFSGLQFPNYSSELNVNALELDDSALYLCASSSVSATNEKLFFGSGTQLSVL.

This chain uses TRBV5-6 with TRBJ2-1, with D possibly TRBD2 on 7 matching bases. This CDR3 has 13 residues. Trimming pared 4 bases from V and 8 bases from J, leaving 13 bases between. Per the germline V gene, CDR1 is SGHDT and CDR2 is YYEEEE. In DNA form, the CDR3 reads TGTGCCAGCAGCCCGAGGGGGGGGGATGAGCAGTTCTTC. It is translated as CASSPRGGDEQFF.

This clone was found a few times. The J gene is TRBJ2-7, the V gene TRBV10-3, with D perhaps matching TRBD2 (5 bases). Germline V CDR1 and CDR2: ENHRY, SYGVKD. V shed 3 bases and J shed 5 bases, with 11 bases lying between them. CDR3 length equals 13 residues. The CDR3 here is CAISEQTRNEQYF. In nucleotides, the CDR3 is TGTGCCATCAGTGAACAAACTAGAAACGAGCAGTACTTC.

The V call is TRBV12-2, the J call TRBJ1-2; the table's D call of TRBD1 was not tested on the DNA. TRBV12-2 is termed a pseudogene. The CDR3 contains 14 residues. In DNA, the CDR3 is TGTGCAAGTCGCTTAGCAATACAGGACTATGGCTACACCTTC. It codes for CASRLAIQDYGYTF.

This clone showed up just a few times. This chain links TRBV14 with TRBJ1-2; TRBD1 matches at 7 bases. Looked up from germline, CDR1 is SGHDN and CDR2 is FVKESK. The CDR3 spans 13 residues. V was clipped by 3 bases and J by 4 bases; unmatched bases: 2. The CDR3 sequence: CASSHWTGYGYTF. The CDR3 DNA is TGTGCCAGCAGCCATTGGACAGGCTATGGCTACACCTTC.

This chain links TRBV19 with TRBJ1-2, with 10 bases that match TRBD1. The CDR3 is made up of 17 amino acids. V lost 5 bases, J lost 2 bases, and 11 bases stayed unmatched. Per the germline V gene, CDR1 is LNHDA and CDR2 is SQIVND (reference sequence). The DNA for the CDR3 is TGTGCCAGTAGTTTCCGACAGGGGGCCGGAAAGAACTATGGCTACACCTTC. Amino acids: CASSFRQGAGKNYGYTF.

This sequence joins TRBV4-2 and TRBJ2-7, with 13 nucleotides matching TRBD2. Germline V gives CDR1 LGHNA, CDR2 YNFKEQ. V was clipped by 4 bases and J by 3 bases; unmatched bases: 3. The CDR3 is 15 residues long. The CDR3 DNA reads as TGTGCCAGCAGCCCTCGGACTAGCGGGGGCTACGAGCAGTACTTC. It encodes CASSPRTSGGYEQYF.

The chain joins TRBV27 to TRBJ2-2; 8 bases are shared with TRBD2. Germline lookup yields CDR1 MNHEY and CDR2 SMNVEV (reference sequence). V lost 2 bases to trimming and J lost 5 bases; unmatched junction nucleotides: 10. CDR3 size: 17 residues. CDR3 protein: CASSLERGTPFTGELFF. The CDR3 DNA reads as TGTGCCAGCAGTTTAGAGCGGGGGACCCCCTTTACCGGGGAGCTGTTTTTT.

The V gene is TRBV15, the J gene TRBJ2-4, with TRBD2 as a possible D gene (6 bases). The CDR3 spans 15 residues. Germline lookup yields CDR1 LNHNV and CDR2 YYDKDF (reference sequence). Trimming removed 0 bases at V and 3 bases at J, with 9 bases between. As DNA, the CDR3 is TGTGCCACCAGCAGAGATCCGGGGGACAAAAACATTCAGTACTTC. Translating gives CATSRDPGDKNIQYF. The variable domain in full, completed from reference TRBV15 and TRBJ2-4, reads DAMVIQNPRYQVTQFGKPVTLSCSQTLNHNVMYWYQQKSSQAPKLLFHYYDKDFNNEADTPDNFQSRRPNTSFCFLDIRSPGLGDTAMYLCATSRDPGDKNIQYFGAGTRLSVL.

This clone was observed a single time. The J gene is TRBJ2-5, the V gene TRBV7-2; possibly TRBD2 for D (6 bases). There are 14 residues in the CDR3. Germline lookup yields CDR1 SGHTA and CDR2 FQGNSA. V shed 3 bases and J shed 4 bases, with 12 bases lying between them. CDR3 coding DNA: TGTGCCAGCAGCTTGAATGGGCGGGGAGAGACCCAGTACTTC. This translates into CASSLNGRGETQYF.

This clone has a handful of counts. The chain carries TRBV7-9 and TRBJ1-3, with 10 positions matching TRBD1. J lost 5 bases, V lost 5 bases, and 12 bases had no gene match. CDR3 length: 17 amino acids. Per the germline V gene, CDR1 is SEHNR and CDR2 is FQNEAQ (reference sequence). The CDR3 nucleotides read TGTGCCAGCAGCCCAGCGAGGGACAGGGGCTCGAGAAACACCATATATTTT. Translating it yields CASSPARDRGSRNTIYF.

In this sample, this clone turned up once. This chain's CDR3 is CASSLLGRGNYGYTF. The CDR3 DNA reads TGTGCCAGCAGTTTATTAGGGAGGGGAAACTATGGCTACACCTTC. This chain connects TRBV6-5 to TRBJ1-2; possible D gene TRBD1, 5 bases. Germline V gene lookup returns CDR1 MNHEY and CDR2 SVGAGI. Trimming took off 4 bases at V and 2 bases at J, with 14 bases between the two ends. This CDR3 region has 15 residues.

The chain employs TRBV7-6 and TRBJ1-6; 7 positions agree with TRBD1. Germline CDR1 reads SGHVS; CDR2 reads FNYEAQ. Germline trimming cut 4 bases from V and 9 bases from J; bases unmatched to any gene: 12. The CDR3 contains 16 residues. CDR3 coding DNA: TGTGCCAGCAGCTCGGGGGGGCAGGGGGTCGGTTCACCCCTCCACTTT. Its translation: CASSSGGQGVGSPLHF. The whole variable domain, remainder taken from reference TRBV7-6 and TRBJ1-6, is GAGVSQSPRYKVTKRGQDVALRCDPISGHVSLYWYRQALGQGPEFLTYFNYEAQQDKSGLPNDRFSAERPEGSISTLTIQRTEQRDSAMYRCASSSGGQGVGSPLHFGNGTRLTVT.

The chain couples TRBV2 to TRBJ1-1; 7 bases line up with TRBD1. V was pared by 3 bases and J by 1 base, with 8 bases of the junction left unmatched. CDR1 is SNHLY, CDR2 FYNNEI, per germline. This CDR3 is built from 16 residues. CDR3 sequence reads: CASSEGPGTANTEAFF. The CDR3 DNA reads as TGTGCCAGCAGTGAGGGGCCAGGGACAGCGAACACTGAAGCTTTCTTT. Supplemented by reference TRBV2 and TRBJ1-1, the full variable domain reads EPEVTQTPSHQVTQMGQEVILRCVPISNHLYFYWYRQILGQKVEFLVSFYNNEISEKSEIFDDQFSVERPDGSNFTLKIRSTKLEDSAMYFCASSEGPGTANTEAFFGQGTRLTVV.

This clone was recorded a few times. CDR3 in amino acids: CASSMGHEQYF. The DNA of the CDR3 is TGTGCCAGCAGCATGGGGCACGAGCAGTACTTC. The V gene is TRBV11-2, the J gene TRBJ2-7; D might be TRBD1 (5 bases). This CDR3 has 11 residues. Germline CDR1 is SGHAT and CDR2 is FQNNGV. V lost 5 bases and J lost 5, with 7 bases in between. The variable domain in full, with the rest retrieved from reference TRBV11-2 and TRBJ2-7, is EAGVAQSPRYKIIEKRQSVAFWCNPISGHATLYWYQQILGQGPKLLIQFQNNGVVDDSQLPKDRFSAERLKGVDSTLKIQPAKLEDSAVYLCASSMGHEQYFGPGTRLTVT.

This clone was counted only a few times. The genes are TRBV28 and TRBJ2-1, with 10 bases lining up with TRBD1. Germline CDR1 is MDHEN and CDR2 is SYDVKM. V lost 3 bases, J lost 15 bases, and 11 bases stayed unmatched. The CDR3 totals 14 residues. CDR3 sequence: CASSFSSLGQGLFF. DNA for the CDR3: TGTGCCAGCAGTTTTTCCTCTTTGGGACAGGGGCTGTTCTTC.

This chain uses TRBV6-5 with TRBJ1-2, with TRBD1 as a possible D gene (5 bases). V was clipped by 0 bases and J by 4 bases, with 12 bases between them. This CDR3 has 15 residues. Germline-derived CDR1 and CDR2 are MNHEY and SVGAGI. The CDR3 protein is CASSYSAGNLYGYTF. The CDR3 DNA is TGTGCCAGCAGTTACTCGGCAGGGAACCTCTATGGCTACACCTTC.

The chain links TRBV27 to TRBJ2-3, with TRBD1 matching 11 bases. The ends lost 6 bases at V and 1 base at J; junction bases unmatched: 9. There are 17 residues in the CDR3. Germline V lookup: CDR1 MNHEY, CDR2 SMNVEV (reference sequence). This CDR3 reads CASSATLGQGGTDTQYF. CDR3 nucleotides: TGTGCCAGCAGCGCGACCTTGGGACAGGGGGGCACAGATACGCAGTATTTT.